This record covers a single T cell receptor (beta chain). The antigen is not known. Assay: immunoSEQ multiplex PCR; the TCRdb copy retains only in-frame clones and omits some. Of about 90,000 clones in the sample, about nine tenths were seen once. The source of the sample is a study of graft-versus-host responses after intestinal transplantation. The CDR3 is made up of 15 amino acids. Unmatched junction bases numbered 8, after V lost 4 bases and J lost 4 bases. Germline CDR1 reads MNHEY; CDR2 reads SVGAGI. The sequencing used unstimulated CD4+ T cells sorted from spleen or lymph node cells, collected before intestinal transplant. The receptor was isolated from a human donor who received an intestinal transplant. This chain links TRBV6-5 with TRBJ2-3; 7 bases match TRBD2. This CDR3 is CASSSSGNWADTQYF. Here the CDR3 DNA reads TGTGCCAGCAGTTCGAGCGGGAACTGGGCAGATACGCAGTATTTT.